Below are 16 T cell receptor beta chains sequenced from a single sample in a study of T cell repertoires in cytomegalovirus infection (dated by TCRdb to the late 2010s). For these TCRs, the target antigens are not known. The data were produced on an Illumina HiSeq 1500. TCRdb reanalyzed the raw reads on its own, using fastp at Q25 for trimming and MiXCR for clone calling, and kept in-frame beta chains. Duplicate CDR3 protein sequences are folded into a single record with the most common DNA and genes. The sample profile shows around 300,000 distinct CDR3 sequences; around a quarter of them were found once. 13% of the sample is held by the ten biggest clonotypes. The meaning of the sample's treatment or condition label: in vitro stimulation with specific CMV peptide epitopes to enrich CMV-specific T cells. This material consisted of cultured PBMCs, taken from culture after CMV antigen stimulation. All receptors come from a human donor in good health (CMV status not recorded). Some clones in this sample may be carry-over from other donors' samples.

The count of this clonotype is one. The CDR3 sequence: CASRTINEQFF. For the CDR3, the DNA is TGTGCCAGCAGGACGATCAATGAGCAGTTCTTC. The chain combines TRBV6-8 with TRBJ2-1; D is unresolved. The CDR3 runs to 11 residues. V lost 6 bases to trimming and J lost 6 bases, with 6 bases between them. CDR1 and CDR2 (germline): MNHGY, SAAAGT.

J is TRBJ2-5 and V is TRBV29-1, with D possibly TRBD1 on 5 matching bases. The CDR3 is 15 amino acids. V was clipped by 7 bases and J by 6 bases, with 24 bases between them. CDR1 is SQVTM and CDR2 is ANQGSEA in the germline V gene. The CDR3 loop is CSGQGASGPWKTQYF. The CDR3, as DNA: TGCAGCGGCCAAGGGGCGTCAGGGCCTTGGAAGACCCAGTACTTC.

CDR3 in DNA: TGTGCCACCAGCAGAGACGGGAGGGCCTCAGATACGCAGTATTTT. Protein product: CATSRDGRASDTQYF. This chain connects TRBV15 to TRBJ2-3; 8 bases align to TRBD2. CDR1 and CDR2 from the germline V gene are LNHNV and YYDKDF (reference sequence). With V trimmed by 0 bases and J by 4 bases, 3 bases remained unmatched. The CDR3 runs 15 residues.

The chain employs TRBV7-2 and TRBJ2-4, with 8 bases aligning to TRBD2. The CDR3 contains 16 residues. Germline V gene lookup returns CDR1 SGHTA and CDR2 FQGNSA. The trim removed 1 base at V and 3 bases at J, leaving 5 bases unmatched. The CDR3 DNA reads as TGTGCCAGCAGCTTAGTCCCCGCGGGAGGCAAAAACATTCAGTACTTC. It translates to CASSLVPAGGKNIQYF. The entire variable domain, with the rest obtained from reference TRBV7-2 and TRBJ2-4, is as follows: GAGVSQSPSNKVTEKGKDVELRCDPISGHTALYWYRQSLGQGLEFLIYFQGNSAPDKSGLPSDRFSAERTGGSVSTLTIQRTQQEDSAVYLCASSLVPAGGKNIQYFGAGTRLSVL.

Concerning this clonotype: Just one base apart from a much larger clone, this may be a read error. The chain couples TRBV6-1 to TRBJ1-3; D is unresolved. The V end lost 8 bases, the J end lost 4 bases, and 18 bases lay between the germline ends. This CDR3 spans 15 amino acids. The germline V gene has CDR1 MNHNS and CDR2 SASEGT. For the CDR3, the DNA is TGTGCCAGCGCTCGCGGCCCCGCATTGGGAAACACCATATATTTT. Translating it yields CASARGPALGNTIYF.

This clonotype was observed many times. This chain links TRBV12-3 or TRBV12-4 with TRBJ2-5; no firm D call. The CDR3 has 15 amino acids. Trimming took 2 bases from V and 4 from J, leaving 14 bases between them. The CDR3 sequence is CASSLRARAVETQYF. CDR3 sequence (DNA): TGTGCCAGCAGTTTAAGGGCACGGGCGGTAGAGACCCAGTACTTC.

The table lists this clonotype with a few counts. This chain connects TRBV3-1 to TRBJ2-2, with no clear D. CDR1 and CDR2 (germline): LGHDT, YNNKEL (reference sequence). The V gene lost 1 base and the J gene lost 1 base, with 10 bases spanning the gap. The CDR3 contains 16 residues. CDR3 nucleotide sequence: TGTGCCAGCAGCCAAGGAGGCATACTGAACACCGGGGAGCTGTTTTTT. Its translation: CASSQGGILNTGELFF.

The chain carries TRBV5-4 and TRBJ2-2, with D perhaps matching TRBD1 (5 bases). V gave up 0 bases and J gave up 6 bases, with 9 bases separating them. The CDR3 is made up of 14 amino acids. Germline CDR1 reads SGHNT; CDR2 reads YYREEE (reference sequence). The CDR3 nucleotides read TGTGCCAGCAGCTTGGCAGGGTACGCCGGGGAGCTGTTTTTT. As protein: CASSLAGYAGELFF.

This clonotype was seen only a few times. The rearrangement uses TRBV7-9 and TRBJ1-4; tentatively, D is TRBD1 (5 bases). V was trimmed by 5 bases and J by 5 bases, leaving 15 bases between them. The CDR3 contains 15 residues. Germline V gives CDR1 SEHNR, CDR2 FQNEAQ (reference sequence). In nucleotides, the CDR3 is TGTGCCAGCAGCGGCGGACACAGCATAAATGAAAAACTGTTTTTT. Its protein is CASSGGHSINEKLFF.

The sample holds a few counts of this clonotype. The gene calls are TRBV4-1 and TRBJ2-7; D remains unclear. CDR3 length equals 16 residues. Trimming cost V 0 bases and J 0 bases, with 12 bases left between them. Germline loops: CDR1 MGHRA, CDR2 YSYEKL. As DNA, the CDR3 is TGCGCCAGCAGCCAAGATCCAAGCTCTAGCTCCTACGAGCAGTACTTC. It encodes CASSQDPSSSSYEQYF.

This chain joins TRBV19 and TRBJ2-1; tentative D call: TRBD2 (6 bases). The CDR3 extends over 15 amino acids. Germline-derived CDR1 and CDR2 are LNHDA and SQIVND (reference sequence). Deletions cut 1 base from V and 2 bases from J, with 9 bases between. The CDR3: CASSIGGETYNEQFF. The CDR3 DNA is TGTGCCAGTAGTATAGGCGGGGAGACCTACAATGAGCAGTTCTTC.

This clonotype was counted only a few times. In nucleotides, the CDR3 is TGTGCCAGCAGGGACAGGGCAGGCACAGATACGCAGTATTTT. Residues: CASRDRAGTDTQYF. The gene calls are TRBV6-1 and TRBJ2-3; TRBD1 matches 8 bases. The CDR3 is 14 amino acids. J gave up 1 base and V 6 bases, and 3 bases lay outside the gene matches. Looked up from germline, CDR1 is MNHNS and CDR2 is SASEGT.

The chain uses TRBV7-8 and TRBJ2-6; D not certain. Trimming took off 2 bases at V and 0 bases at J, with 8 bases between the two ends. This CDR3 spans 16 amino acids. CDR1 SGHVS and CDR2 FQNEAQ come from the germline V gene. The DNA of the CDR3 is TGTGCCAGCAGCTTATTGGGGTACTCTGGGGCCAACGTCCTGACTTTC. It encodes CASSLLGYSGANVLTF.

J is TRBJ1-3 and V is TRBV6-6; tentative D call: TRBD1 (6 bases). CDR1 is MNHNY, CDR2 SVGAGI, per germline (reference sequence). V was pared by 6 bases and J by 2 bases, with 17 bases between. The CDR3 totals 16 residues. The CDR3 is CASRHAGQGPGNTIYF. DNA for the CDR3: TGTGCCAGCAGGCACGCCGGTCAGGGGCCTGGAAACACCATATATTTT.

The genes are TRBV20-1 and TRBJ2-1; no definite D call. The CDR3 contains 14 residues. V shed 4 bases and J shed 2 bases, with 12 bases lying between them. The germline gives CDR1 DFQATT, CDR2 SNEGSKA (reference sequence). CDR3 residues: CSAKSATTYNEQFF. DNA of the CDR3: TGCAGTGCTAAGTCCGCCACCACCTACAATGAGCAGTTCTTC.

CDR3 loop: CASSINLDRVSYGYTF. Here the CDR3 DNA reads TGTGCCAGTAGTATTAACCTGGACAGGGTGTCCTATGGCTACACCTTC. This chain uses TRBV19 with TRBJ1-2; 8 bases are a match to TRBD1. Trimming removed 3 bases from V and 4 bases from J; junction bases left unmatched: 10. The CDR3 runs to 16 residues. Per the germline V gene, CDR1 is LNHDA and CDR2 is SQIVND (reference sequence).